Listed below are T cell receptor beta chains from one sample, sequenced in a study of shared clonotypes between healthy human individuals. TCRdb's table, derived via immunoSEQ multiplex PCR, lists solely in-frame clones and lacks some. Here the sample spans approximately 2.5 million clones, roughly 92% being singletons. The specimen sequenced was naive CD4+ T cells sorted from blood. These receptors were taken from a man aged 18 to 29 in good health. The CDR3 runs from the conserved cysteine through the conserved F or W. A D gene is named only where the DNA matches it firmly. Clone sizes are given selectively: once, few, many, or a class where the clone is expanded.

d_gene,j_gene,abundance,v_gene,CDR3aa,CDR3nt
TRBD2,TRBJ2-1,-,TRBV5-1,CASSLETSGGAKKFF,TGCGCCAGCAGCTTGGAGACTAGCGGGGGGGCAAAGAAGTTCTTC
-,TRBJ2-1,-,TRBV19,CASRTTGTRNEQFF,TGTGCCAGTAGAACGACCGGGACTCGCAATGAGCAGTTCTTC
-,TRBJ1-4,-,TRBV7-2,CASSLGGTTNEKLFF,TGTGCCAGCAGCTTAGGAGGGACAACTAATGAAAAACTGTTTTTT
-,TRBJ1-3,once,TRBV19,CASSIPGLSGNTIYF,TGTGCCAGTAGTATTCCCGGGCTCTCTGGAAACACCATATATTTT
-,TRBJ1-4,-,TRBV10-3,CAISAQTGGSEKLFF,TGTGCCATCAGTGCTCAGACAGGTGGAAGTGAAAAACTGTTTTTT
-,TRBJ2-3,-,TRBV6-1,CASSEARGVPTDTQYF,TGTGCCAGCAGTGAAGCGCGGGGAGTACCCACAGATACGCAGTATTTT
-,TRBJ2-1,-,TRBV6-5,CASRRTAYNEQFF,TGTGCCAGCAGACGGACAGCCTACAATGAGCAGTTCTTC
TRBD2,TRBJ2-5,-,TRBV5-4,CASSQSGGRETQYF,TGTGCCAGCAGCCAGAGCGGGGGGCGGGAGACCCAGTACTTC
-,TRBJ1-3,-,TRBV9,CASSVGGSYSGNTIYF,TGTGCCAGCAGCGTAGGGGGGAGTTACTCTGGAAACACCATATATTTT
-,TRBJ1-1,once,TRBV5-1,CATKADMNTEAFF,TGCGCCACAAAGGCAGACATGAACACTGAAGCTTTCTTT
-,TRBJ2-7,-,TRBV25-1,CASSEGDEDKQYF,TGTGCCAGCAGTGAAGGGGACGAAGACAAGCAGTACTTC
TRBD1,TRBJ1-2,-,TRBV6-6,CASRRQGAYGYTF,TGTGCCAGCAGGAGACAGGGGGCCTATGGCTACACCTTC
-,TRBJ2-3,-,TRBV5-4,CASSFSGTDTQYF,TGTGCCAGCAGCTTTTCGGGCACAGATACGCAGTATTTT
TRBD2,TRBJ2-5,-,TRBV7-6,CASSSTGLAAQETQYF,TGTGCCAGCAGCTCCACGGGACTAGCGGCCCAAGAGACCCAGTACTTC
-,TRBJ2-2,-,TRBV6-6,CASSRDSTGELFF,TGTGCCAGCAGCCGCGACAGCACCGGGGAGCTGTTTTTT
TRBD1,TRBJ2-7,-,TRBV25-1,CASSSTGVGEQYF,TGTGCCAGCAGTTCGACAGGGGTCGGCGAGCAGTACTTC
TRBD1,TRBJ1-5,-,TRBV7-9,CASSFGATGGLHQPQHF,TGTGCCAGCAGCTTTGGGGCGACAGGGGGCTTACATCAGCCCCAGCATTTT
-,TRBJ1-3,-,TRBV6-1,CASVSSGNTIYF,TGTGCCAGCGTGAGCTCTGGAAACACCATATATTTT
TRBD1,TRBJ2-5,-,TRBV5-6,CASSGADREETQYF,TGTGCCAGCAGCGGCGCCGACAGGGAAGAGACCCAGTACTTC
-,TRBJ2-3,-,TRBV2,CASAGGTSTDTQYF,TGTGCCAGCGCAGGAGGGACTAGCACAGATACGCAGTATTTT
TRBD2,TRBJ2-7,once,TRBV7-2,CASSLSSGAAYEQYF,TGTGCCAGCAGCTTATCAAGCGGGGCCGCCTACGAGCAGTACTTC
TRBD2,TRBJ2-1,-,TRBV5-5,CASSWTSGGTAYNEQFF,TGTGCCAGCAGCTGGACTAGCGGGGGGACAGCCTACAATGAGCAGTTCTTC
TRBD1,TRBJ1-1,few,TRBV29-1,CSVDTQGMGYAAFF,TGCAGCGTTGACACACAGGGGATGGGTTATGCGGCTTTCTTT
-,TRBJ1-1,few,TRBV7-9,CASSLVGGIQNTEAFF,TGTGCCAGCAGCCTGGTAGGAGGGATCCAGAACACTGAAGCTTTCTTT
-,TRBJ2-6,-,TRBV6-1,CASRSRGSGANVLTF,TGTGCCAGCAGGTCGCGGGGCTCTGGGGCCAACGTCCTGACTTTC
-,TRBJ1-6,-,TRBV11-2,CASSFYEDSPLHF,TGTGCCAGCAGCTTTTACGAGGATTCACCCCTCCACTTT
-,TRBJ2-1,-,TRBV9,CASSVSGSQGGNEQFF,TGTGCCAGCAGCGTTAGTGGAAGCCAGGGGGGGAATGAGCAGTTCTTC
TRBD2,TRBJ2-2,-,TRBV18,CASSPRTSGLNTGELFF,TGTGCCAGCTCACCACGGACTAGCGGTTTGAACACCGGGGAGCTGTTTTTT
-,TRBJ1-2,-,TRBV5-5,CASSLEWSDYGYTF,TGTGCCAGCAGCTTGGAATGGTCAGACTATGGCTACACCTTC
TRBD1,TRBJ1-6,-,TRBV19,CATQGAKSPLHF,TGTGCCACACAGGGGGCGAAATCACCCCTCCACTTT
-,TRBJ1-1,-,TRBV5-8,CASSLGLQNTEAFF,TGTGCCAGCAGCTTGGGACTCCAGAACACTGAAGCTTTCTTT
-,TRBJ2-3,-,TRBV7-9,CASSLEAGRTDTQYF,TGTGCCAGCAGCTTAGAAGCGGGTCGCACAGATACGCAGTATTTT
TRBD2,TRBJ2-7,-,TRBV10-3,CAISEDGKIAGESEQYF,TGTGCCATCAGTGAGGACGGGAAAATAGCGGGAGAAAGCGAGCAGTACTTC
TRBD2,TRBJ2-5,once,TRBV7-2,CASSQLRLGGETQYF,TGTGCCAGCAGTCAACTCCGACTGGGAGGGGAGACCCAGTACTTC
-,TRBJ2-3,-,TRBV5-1,CASSLRTLGTDTQYF,TGCGCCAGCAGCCTGAGGACTTTAGGCACAGATACGCAGTATTTT
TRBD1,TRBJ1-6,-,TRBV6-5,CASSYSAQGRNSPLHF,TGTGCCAGCAGTTACTCGGCACAGGGGAGGAATTCACCCCTCCACTTT
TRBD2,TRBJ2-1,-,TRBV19,CASRTSGRFNEQFF,TGTGCCAGTCGGACTAGCGGGAGGTTTAATGAGCAGTTCTTC
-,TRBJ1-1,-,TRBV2,CASSERGPGGAAEAFF,TGTGCCAGCAGTGAAAGGGGCCCCGGGGGGGCCGCTGAAGCTTTCTTT
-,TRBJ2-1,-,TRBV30,CAWSVDSYNEQFF,TGTGCCTGGAGTGTAGACAGCTACAATGAGCAGTTCTTC
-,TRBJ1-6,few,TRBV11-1,CASSFTGTPASPLHF,TGTGCCAGCAGCTTTACTGGGACCCCGGCTTCACCCCTCCACTTT